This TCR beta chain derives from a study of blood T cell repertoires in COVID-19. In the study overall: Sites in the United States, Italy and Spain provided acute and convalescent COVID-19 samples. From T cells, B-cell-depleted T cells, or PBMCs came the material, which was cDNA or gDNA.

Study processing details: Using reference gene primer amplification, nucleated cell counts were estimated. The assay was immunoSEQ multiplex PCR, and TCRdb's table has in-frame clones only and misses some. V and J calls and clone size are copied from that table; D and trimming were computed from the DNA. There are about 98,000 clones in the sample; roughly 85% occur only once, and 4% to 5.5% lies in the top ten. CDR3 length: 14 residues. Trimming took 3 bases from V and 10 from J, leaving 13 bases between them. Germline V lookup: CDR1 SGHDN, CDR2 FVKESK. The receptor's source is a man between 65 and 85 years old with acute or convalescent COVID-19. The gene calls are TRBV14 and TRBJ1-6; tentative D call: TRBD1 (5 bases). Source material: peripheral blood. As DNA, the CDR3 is TGTGCCAGCAGCCAGCGGGGGGGAAACTCACCCCTCCACTTT. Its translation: CASSQRGGNSPLHF.